The rows below give T cell receptor beta chains drawn from one sample of a study of PD-1 blockade in classical Hodgkin lymphoma. TCRdb's table, derived via immunoSEQ multiplex PCR, lists solely in-frame clones and lacks some. The table has more than 40,000 clones, about 80% seen once. This specimen consisted of peripheral blood mononuclear cells (PBMCs), obtained before the fourth cycle of nivolumab. The receptor source for this set is a human donor with classical Hodgkin lymphoma. Both conserved end residues are part of each CDR3. D genes are given only for firm matches. Where a row states a size, it is once, few, many or the class of an expanded clone; other rows omit it.

CDR3nt: TGTGCCAGCAGTTCAGCGGGCAAGAGCTCCTACGAGCAGTACTTC; CDR3aa: CASSSAGKSSYEQYF; abundance: once; j_gene: TRBJ2-7; v_gene: TRBV27; d_gene: -
CDR3nt: TGCGCCAGCAGCATAGGACTAGCGGGGACAGATACGCAGTATTTT; CDR3aa: CASSIGLAGTDTQYF; abundance: -; j_gene: TRBJ2-3; v_gene: TRBV5-1; d_gene: TRBD2
CDR3nt: TGCAGCGTTGAAAGAAGCGTGGGAGGCACTGAAGCTTTCTTT; CDR3aa: CSVERSVGGTEAFF; abundance: -; j_gene: TRBJ1-1; v_gene: TRBV29-1; d_gene: -
CDR3nt: TGCGCCAGCAGCCTGACAGGGTCCCAGGACACTGAAGCTTTCTTT; CDR3aa: CASSLTGSQDTEAFF; abundance: -; j_gene: TRBJ1-1; v_gene: TRBV4-1; d_gene: TRBD1
CDR3nt: TGTGCCAGCAGCTTGGAGAGGAACACTGAAGCTTTCTTT; CDR3aa: CASSLERNTEAFF; abundance: -; j_gene: TRBJ1-1; v_gene: TRBV5-4; d_gene: -
CDR3nt: TGTGCCAGCAGTTCGACTCGGGGGTTCTCCTACGAGCAGTACTTC; CDR3aa: CASSSTRGFSYEQYF; abundance: -; j_gene: TRBJ2-7; v_gene: TRBV7-2; d_gene: -
CDR3nt: TGTGCCAGCTCACGCTCTTTAGCGGGTAGCTCCTACGAGCAGTACTTC; CDR3aa: CASSRSLAGSSYEQYF; abundance: -; j_gene: TRBJ2-7; v_gene: TRBV18; d_gene: TRBD2
CDR3nt: TGTGCCAGCAGTGAGATAGCGGGGAGCTACGAGCAGTACTTC; CDR3aa: CASSEIAGSYEQYF; abundance: -; j_gene: TRBJ2-7; v_gene: TRBV2; d_gene: TRBD2
CDR3nt: TGTGCCAGCAGCTTAGGGGGGGTCCTCTACGAGCAGTACTTC; CDR3aa: CASSLGGVLYEQYF; abundance: -; j_gene: TRBJ2-7; v_gene: TRBV7-9; d_gene: -
CDR3nt: TGCGCCAGCAGCTTGGAGGGAAACAGGGAATTGGTATGGTACGAGCAGTACTTC; CDR3aa: CASSLEGNRELVWYEQYF; abundance: -; j_gene: TRBJ2-7; v_gene: TRBV5-1; d_gene: -
CDR3nt: TGTGCCAGCAGCCAAGAGAGGGACAGGGGGCGAGGCTACACCTTC; CDR3aa: CASSQERDRGRGYTF; abundance: -; j_gene: TRBJ1-2; v_gene: TRBV4-2; d_gene: TRBD1
CDR3nt: TGTGCCAGCACCTCAGAGCTAGCCTACGAGCAGTACTTC; CDR3aa: CASTSELAYEQYF; abundance: few; j_gene: TRBJ2-7; v_gene: TRBV7-2; d_gene: -
CDR3nt: TGTGCCAGCAGTTTGGGCAGGGCCACTGAAGCTTTCTTT; CDR3aa: CASSLGRATEAFF; abundance: -; j_gene: TRBJ1-1; v_gene: TRBV28; d_gene: -
CDR3nt: TGTGCTAGTGGTTTGGTAACCCGGGGACATGAGCAGTTCTTC; CDR3aa: CASGLVTRGHEQFF; abundance: -; j_gene: TRBJ2-1; v_gene: TRBV12-5; d_gene: -
CDR3nt: TGTGCCAGCAGCCCCGACAGGGTGGTCATTCAGTACTTC; CDR3aa: CASSPDRVVIQYF; abundance: -; j_gene: TRBJ2-4; v_gene: TRBV5-4; d_gene: TRBD1
CDR3nt: TGCGCCAGCTACACCCCGGGGAGTGGAATAAGCTCCTACAATGAGCAGTTCTTC; CDR3aa: CASYTPGSGISSYNEQFF; abundance: -; j_gene: TRBJ2-1; v_gene: TRBV10-2; d_gene: -
CDR3nt: TGTGCCAGCAGCGTAGGACAGGGGGCGACTGGGGCCAACGTCCTGACTTTC; CDR3aa: CASSVGQGATGANVLTF; abundance: -; j_gene: TRBJ2-6; v_gene: TRBV9; d_gene: TRBD1
CDR3nt: TGCGCCAGCACCTTGGCAGGCCAAGAGACCCAGTACTTC; CDR3aa: CASTLAGQETQYF; abundance: few; j_gene: TRBJ2-5; v_gene: TRBV5-1; d_gene: -
CDR3nt: TGCGCCAGCAGCCAAGTCGGGACAGGGCGCACTGAAGCTTTCTTT; CDR3aa: CASSQVGTGRTEAFF; abundance: -; j_gene: TRBJ1-1; v_gene: TRBV4-1; d_gene: TRBD1
CDR3nt: TGTGCCATCACCCTGGTAGCTGAAGCTTTCTTT; CDR3aa: CAITLVAEAFF; abundance: few; j_gene: TRBJ1-1; v_gene: TRBV2; d_gene: -
CDR3nt: TGCAGCGTTGTCGCTGACAGCTCCTATGGCTACACCTTC; CDR3aa: CSVVADSSYGYTF; abundance: -; j_gene: TRBJ1-2; v_gene: TRBV29-1; d_gene: -
CDR3nt: TGTGCCAGCAGTCGAACTAAGGGTGGCTACACCTTC; CDR3aa: CASSRTKGGYTF; abundance: -; j_gene: TRBJ1-2; v_gene: TRBV6-1; d_gene: -
CDR3nt: TGTGCCAGCAGCGATCTCATAGCGGGGGCTCCCTACGAGCAGTACTTC; CDR3aa: CASSDLIAGAPYEQYF; abundance: once; j_gene: TRBJ2-7; v_gene: TRBV5-4; d_gene: TRBD2
CDR3nt: TGTGCCAGCAGCTTAGGGACAGGGGCCGCCCATCGGACCGGGGAGCTGTTTTTT; CDR3aa: CASSLGTGAAHRTGELFF; abundance: -; j_gene: TRBJ2-2; v_gene: TRBV7-8; d_gene: TRBD1
CDR3nt: TGTGCCAGTTCACTCCTCTTGAACACCGGGGAGCTGTTTTTT; CDR3aa: CASSLLLNTGELFF; abundance: once; j_gene: TRBJ2-2; v_gene: TRBV7-2; d_gene: -
CDR3nt: TGCGCCAGCAGCCCCACCGGGACACCCACCAACGAGCAGTACTTC; CDR3aa: CASSPTGTPTNEQYF; abundance: -; j_gene: TRBJ2-7; v_gene: TRBV5-1; d_gene: -
CDR3nt: TGTGCCAGCAGTTCTGGACAGTCATTCATGAACACTGAAGCTTTCTTT; CDR3aa: CASSSGQSFMNTEAFF; abundance: -; j_gene: TRBJ1-1; v_gene: TRBV6-5; d_gene: -
CDR3nt: TGTGCCAGCAGTTACGGGGCTAGCGCCTACAATGAGCAGTTCTTC; CDR3aa: CASSYGASAYNEQFF; abundance: -; j_gene: TRBJ2-1; v_gene: TRBV6-5; d_gene: -
CDR3nt: TGTGCCATCAGCCCTGGGAGGGGAAACCAGTACTTC; CDR3aa: CAISPGRGNQYF; abundance: -; j_gene: TRBJ2-5; v_gene: TRBV10-3; d_gene: TRBD2
CDR3nt: TGCGCCAGCAGCCCCCGGGACAGCTCGAATGAAAAACTGTTTTTT; CDR3aa: CASSPRDSSNEKLFF; abundance: -; j_gene: TRBJ1-4; v_gene: TRBV5-1; d_gene: TRBD1
CDR3nt: TGTGCCAGCAGTTTAATGGGACCGGGAGGAAACACCATATATTTT; CDR3aa: CASSLMGPGGNTIYF; abundance: -; j_gene: TRBJ1-3; v_gene: TRBV28; d_gene: -
CDR3nt: TGTGCCAGCAGAAAACAGGGGGCCGATGGCTACACCTTC; CDR3aa: CASRKQGADGYTF; abundance: -; j_gene: TRBJ1-2; v_gene: TRBV6-5; d_gene: TRBD1
CDR3nt: TGTGCCAGCAGCTTAGGGACAGTCCTCGGGGGAGCTTTCTTT; CDR3aa: CASSLGTVLGGAFF; abundance: -; j_gene: TRBJ1-1; v_gene: TRBV11-1; d_gene: -
CDR3nt: TGTGCCAGCTTGACAGGGAAAGAGACCCAGTACTTC; CDR3aa: CASLTGKETQYF; abundance: -; j_gene: TRBJ2-5; v_gene: TRBV21-1; d_gene: -
CDR3nt: TGCGCCAGCAGCTTGGCCTTGGGGGAGGGTTCGTCCTACAATGAGCAGTTCTTC; CDR3aa: CASSLALGEGSSYNEQFF; abundance: -; j_gene: TRBJ2-1; v_gene: TRBV5-1; d_gene: TRBD2